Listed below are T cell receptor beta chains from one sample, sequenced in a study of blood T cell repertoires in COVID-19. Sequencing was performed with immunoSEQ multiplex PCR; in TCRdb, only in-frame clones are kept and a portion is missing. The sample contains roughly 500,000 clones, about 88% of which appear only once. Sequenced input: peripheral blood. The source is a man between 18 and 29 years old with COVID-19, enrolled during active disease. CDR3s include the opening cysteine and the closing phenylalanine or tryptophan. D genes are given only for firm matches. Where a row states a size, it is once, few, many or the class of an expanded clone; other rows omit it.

CDR3 protein: CASSDSPYGYTF
CDR3 DNA: TGTGCCAGTAGTGACAGCCCTTATGGCTACACCTTC
clone size: NA
J gene: TRBJ1-2
D gene: NA
V gene: TRBV19

CDR3 protein: CASSLGAARGRHEQFF
CDR3 DNA: TGTGCCAGCAGCCTAGGAGCGGCGAGGGGGCGGCACGAGCAGTTCTTC
clone size: NA
J gene: TRBJ2-1
D gene: TRBD1
V gene: TRBV11-2

CDR3 protein: CASLSNSGGANEQFF
CDR3 DNA: TGTGCCAGCCTCTCCAATTCTGGCGGGGCCAATGAGCAGTTCTTC
clone size: NA
J gene: TRBJ2-1
D gene: NA
V gene: TRBV2

CDR3 protein: CASSFDYQPQHF
CDR3 DNA: TGTGCCAGTAGTTTTGACTATCAGCCCCAGCATTTT
clone size: few
J gene: TRBJ1-5
D gene: NA
V gene: TRBV19

CDR3 protein: CASSFGSANEKLFF
CDR3 DNA: TGTGCCAGCAGCTTCGGGTCGGCTAATGAAAAACTGTTTTTT
clone size: NA
J gene: TRBJ1-4
D gene: NA
V gene: TRBV11-3

CDR3 protein: CASSFGDRGDLETQYF
CDR3 DNA: TGTGCCAGCAGCTTTGGGGACAGGGGTGATTTAGAGACCCAGTACTTC
clone size: few
J gene: TRBJ2-5
D gene: TRBD1
V gene: TRBV11-2

CDR3 protein: CASSRTQTGSLWGVQETQYF
CDR3 DNA: TGCGCCAGCAGCCGAACTCAGACAGGCTCCTTGTGGGGAGTTCAAGAGACCCAGTACTTC
clone size: NA
J gene: TRBJ2-5
D gene: NA
V gene: TRBV4-1

CDR3 protein: CASSMFQNTEAFF
CDR3 DNA: TGTGCCAGTAGTATGTTTCAGAACACTGAAGCTTTCTTT
clone size: NA
J gene: TRBJ1-1
D gene: NA
V gene: TRBV19

CDR3 protein: CASSPDTVYGYTF
CDR3 DNA: TGTGCCAGCTCGCCGGACACAGTCTATGGCTACACCTTC
clone size: NA
J gene: TRBJ1-2
D gene: NA
V gene: TRBV18

CDR3 protein: CASSGRSYNSPLHF
CDR3 DNA: TGTGCCAGCAGTGGCCGCTCCTATAATTCACCCCTCCACTTT
clone size: NA
J gene: TRBJ1-6
D gene: NA
V gene: TRBV27

CDR3 protein: CASSLIQGAGGYTF
CDR3 DNA: TGCGCCAGCAGCCTGATCCAGGGGGCAGGCGGCTACACCTTC
clone size: once
J gene: TRBJ1-2
D gene: TRBD1
V gene: TRBV5-1

CDR3 protein: CASSFVLEKLFF
CDR3 DNA: TGTGCCAGCAGTTTTGTACTCGAAAAACTGTTTTTT
clone size: NA
J gene: TRBJ1-4
D gene: NA
V gene: TRBV28

CDR3 protein: CASSWEGATGELFF
CDR3 DNA: TGTGCCAGCAGCTGGGAGGGAGCCACCGGGGAGCTGTTTTTT
clone size: NA
J gene: TRBJ2-2
D gene: TRBD2
V gene: TRBV3-1/TRBV3-2

CDR3 protein: CASSSVSYEQYF
CDR3 DNA: TGTGCCAGCAGCTCCGTCTCCTACGAGCAGTACTTC
clone size: NA
J gene: TRBJ2-7
D gene: NA
V gene: TRBV7-9